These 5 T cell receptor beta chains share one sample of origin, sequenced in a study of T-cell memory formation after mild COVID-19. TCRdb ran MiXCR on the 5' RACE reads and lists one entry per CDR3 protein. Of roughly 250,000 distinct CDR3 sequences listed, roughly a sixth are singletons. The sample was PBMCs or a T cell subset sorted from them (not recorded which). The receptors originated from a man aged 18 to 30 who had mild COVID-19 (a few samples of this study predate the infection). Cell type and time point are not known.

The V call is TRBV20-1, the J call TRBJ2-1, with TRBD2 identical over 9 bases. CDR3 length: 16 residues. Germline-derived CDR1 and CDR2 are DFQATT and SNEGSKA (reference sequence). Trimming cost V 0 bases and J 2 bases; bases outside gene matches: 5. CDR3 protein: CSARDRRGGTYNEQFF. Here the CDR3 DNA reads TGCAGTGCTAGAGATCGGCGGGGGGGGACCTACAATGAGCAGTTCTTC.

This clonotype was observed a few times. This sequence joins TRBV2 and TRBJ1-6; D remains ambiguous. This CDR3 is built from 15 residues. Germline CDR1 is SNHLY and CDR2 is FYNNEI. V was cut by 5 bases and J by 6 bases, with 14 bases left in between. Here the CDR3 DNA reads TGTGCCAGCAGTCAGGAGACCGGGCCTAATTCACCCCTCCACTTT. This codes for CASSQETGPNSPLHF.

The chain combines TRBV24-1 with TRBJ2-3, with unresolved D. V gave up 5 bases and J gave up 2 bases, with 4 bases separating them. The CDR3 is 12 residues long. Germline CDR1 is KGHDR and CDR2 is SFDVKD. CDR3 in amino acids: CATSAYTDTQYF. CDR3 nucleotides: TGTGCCACCAGTGCATACACAGATACGCAGTATTTT.

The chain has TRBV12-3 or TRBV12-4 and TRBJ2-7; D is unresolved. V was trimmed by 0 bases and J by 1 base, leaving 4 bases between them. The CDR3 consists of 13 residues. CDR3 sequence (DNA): TGTGCCAGCAGTTTAGCGGCATCCTACGAGCAGTACTTC. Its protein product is CASSLAASYEQYF.

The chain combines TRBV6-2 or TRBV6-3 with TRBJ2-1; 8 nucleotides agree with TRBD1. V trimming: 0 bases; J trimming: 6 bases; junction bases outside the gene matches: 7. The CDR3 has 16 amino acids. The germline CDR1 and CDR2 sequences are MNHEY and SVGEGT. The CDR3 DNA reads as TGTGCCAGCAGTTACTCAAAGGACAGGGTTGGCAATGAGCAGTTCTTC. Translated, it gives CASSYSKDRVGNEQFF.